The 12 T cell receptor beta chains reported below all come from one sample, sequenced in a study of blood T cell repertoires in COVID-19. Generated by immunoSEQ multiplex PCR, the TCRdb table keeps only in-frame clones and is missing some. The data contain roughly 200,000 clones, approximately 90% of them seen just once; the ten biggest clones take up 20% to 25%. Specimen: peripheral blood. The receptors come from a man aged 55 to 69 with active or convalescent COVID-19.

This chain connects TRBV9 to TRBJ2-3; D is unresolved. V dropped 4 bases and J dropped 5 bases, with 8 bases sitting between them. Germline assignment: CDR1 SGDLS and CDR2 YYNGEE. The length of the CDR3 is 12 residues. The CDR3: CASSLSLDTQYF. In DNA form, the CDR3 reads TGTGCCAGCAGCCTTTCTCTAGATACGCAGTATTTT.

The chain carries TRBV6-1 and TRBJ2-7, with unresolved D. Germline loops: CDR1 MNHNS, CDR2 SASEGT. Deletions cut 1 base from V and 6 bases from J, with 13 bases between. The CDR3 has 14 amino acids. Here the CDR3 reads CASSEGLPLSEQYF. The CDR3 nucleotides are TGTGCCAGCAGTGAAGGTCTACCCCTTTCCGAGCAGTACTTC.

The J gene is TRBJ1-2, the V gene TRBV5-6; 8 bases match TRBD1. The CDR3 is 14 residues long. V gave up 1 base and J gave up 4 bases; unmatched junction bases: 3. Germline CDR1 and CDR2: SGHDT and YYEEEE. The CDR3 here is CASSLITGGYGYTF. DNA for the CDR3: TGTGCCAGCAGCTTGATCACAGGGGGCTATGGCTACACCTTC.

V usage is TRBV5-1 and J usage is TRBJ2-5; D might be TRBD2 (6 bases). Trimming took off 0 bases at V and 5 bases at J, with 11 bases between the two ends. The CDR3 is 14 residues long. The germline gives CDR1 SGHRS, CDR2 YFSETQ. The CDR3 DNA reads TGCGCCAGCAGCTTGGAGTTGGGGAGGGAGACCCAGTACTTC. Its translation is CASSLELGRETQYF.

V is TRBV5-1 and J is TRBJ2-5, with D unresolved. This CDR3 is built from 13 residues. The V end lost 0 bases, the J end lost 5 bases, and 8 bases lay between the germline ends. Germline loops: CDR1 SGHRS, CDR2 YFSETQ. The CDR3 bases are TGCGCCAGCAGCTTGGCAGTTCAGGAGACCCAGTACTTC. Its protein is CASSLAVQETQYF.

The V call is TRBV18, the J call TRBJ1-1, with D unresolved. The ends were cut back, 3 bases at V and 1 base at J, with 9 bases in the middle. CDR1 and CDR2 (germline): KGHSH, LQKENI. The CDR3 runs to 14 residues. CDR3 DNA: TGTGCCAGCTCACCCTACAGTAAGAACACTGAAGCTTTCTTT. Translated: CASSPYSKNTEAFF.

V usage is TRBV19 and J usage is TRBJ2-4; D may be TRBD2 (6 bases). Germline V gene sequence: CDR1 LNHDA, CDR2 SQIVND (reference sequence). This CDR3 comprises 16 residues. V was cut by 1 base and J by 6 bases, with 16 bases left in between. CDR3 in amino acids: CASSIGGWGVVNIQYF. CDR3 DNA sequence: TGTGCCAGTAGTATAGGGGGTTGGGGGGTAGTAAACATTCAGTACTTC.

The CDR3 protein is CASSQGTWATVPYGYTF. As DNA, the CDR3 is TGTGCCAGCAGCCAAGGAACATGGGCGACAGTACCGTATGGCTACACCTTC. This chain links TRBV14 with TRBJ1-2; possible D gene TRBD1, 5 bases. Trimming shortened V by 1 base and J by 5 bases, and 20 bases separated the two germline ends. The CDR3 has 17 residues. Germline V lookup: CDR1 SGHDN, CDR2 FVKESK. Full variable domain (outside the CDR3, taken from reference TRBV14 and TRBJ1-2): EAGVTQFPSHSVIEKGQTVTLRCDPISGHDNLYWYRRVMGKEIKFLLHFVKESKQDESGMPNNRFLAERTGGTYSTLKVQPAELEDSGVYFCASSQGTWATVPYGYTFGSGTRLTVV.

V usage is TRBV2 and J usage is TRBJ2-2, with D possibly being TRBD1 (5 bases). Germline CDR1 reads SNHLY; CDR2 reads FYNNEI. This CDR3 comprises 13 residues. Trimming removed 7 bases at V and 7 bases at J, with 13 bases between. CDR3 region: CASTSREGGELFF. As DNA, the CDR3 is TGTGCCAGCACGAGCAGGGAAGGCGGGGAGCTGTTTTTT.

This clone was counted a few times. V and J are TRBV12-3 or TRBV12-4 and TRBJ2-7; tentative D call: TRBD1 (6 bases). V lost 7 bases to trimming and J lost 2 bases, with 12 bases between them. The CDR3 is 13 residues long. The CDR3 DNA reads as TGTGCCAGCACCGAACACAGGGCCTACGAGCAGTACTTC. Translation gives CASTEHRAYEQYF.

Only a few counts were recorded for this clone. The rearrangement links TRBV13 to TRBJ1-1, with 7 bases matching TRBD1. CDR1 and CDR2 from the germline V gene are PRHDT and FYEKMQ (reference sequence). After removal of 5 bases from V and 1 base from J, the junction contained 4 bases not matched to a gene. The CDR3 contains 14 residues. CDR3 in DNA: TGTGCCAGCAGCCTAAGACAGGGGAACACTGAAGCTTTCTTT. The encoded protein is CASSLRQGNTEAFF.

The V and J genes are TRBV5-1 and TRBJ1-2; weak D call: TRBD1 (6 bases). CDR1 SGHRS and CDR2 YFSETQ come from the germline V gene. With 5 bases removed from V and 1 base from J, the gap between germline ends came to 18 bases. The CDR3 has 16 amino acids. The CDR3 bases are TGCGCCAGCAGGCCAGGAGGGGGGGCCCTTAACTATGGCTACACCTTC. This codes for CASRPGGGALNYGYTF.